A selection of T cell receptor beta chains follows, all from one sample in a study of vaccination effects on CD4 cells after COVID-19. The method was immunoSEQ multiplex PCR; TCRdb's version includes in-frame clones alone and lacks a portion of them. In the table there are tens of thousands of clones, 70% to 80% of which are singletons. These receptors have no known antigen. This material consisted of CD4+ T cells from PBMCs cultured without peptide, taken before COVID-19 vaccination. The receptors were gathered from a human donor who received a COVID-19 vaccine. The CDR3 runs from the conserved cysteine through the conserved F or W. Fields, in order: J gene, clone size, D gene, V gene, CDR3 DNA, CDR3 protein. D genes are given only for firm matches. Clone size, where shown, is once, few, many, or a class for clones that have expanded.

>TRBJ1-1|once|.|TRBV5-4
TGTGCCAGCAGCTCAGGAGGATTTGAAGCTTTCTTT
CASSSGGFEAFF
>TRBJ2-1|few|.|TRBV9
TGTGCCAGCAGCGTAGCGGCAGCCCCTTACAATGAGCAGTTCTTC
CASSVAAAPYNEQFF
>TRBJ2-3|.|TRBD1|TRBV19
TGTGCCAGTAGTCTACAGGGGGCGATGGATACGCAGTATTTT
CASSLQGAMDTQYF
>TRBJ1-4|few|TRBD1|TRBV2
TGTGCCAGCAGTGACGGACAGGGTGCTAATGAAAAACTGTTTTTT
CASSDGQGANEKLFF
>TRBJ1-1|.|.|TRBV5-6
TGTGCCAGCAGCTGGGGCACTGAAGCTTTCTTT
CASSWGTEAFF
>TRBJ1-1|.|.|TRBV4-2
TGTGCCAGCAGCCTCAGGGAGTGGGGCACTGAAGCTTTCTTT
CASSLREWGTEAFF
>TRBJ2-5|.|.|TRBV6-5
TGTGCCAGCAGCCGTTCAGGGTCTCAAGAGACCCAGTACTTC
CASSRSGSQETQYF
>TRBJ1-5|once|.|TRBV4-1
TGCGCCAGCAGCCCGGGGTATAGCAATCAGCCCCAGCATTTT
CASSPGYSNQPQHF
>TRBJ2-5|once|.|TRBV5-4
TGTGCCAGCAGCTTCCAAGGGGAAGAGACCCAGTACTTC
CASSFQGEETQYF
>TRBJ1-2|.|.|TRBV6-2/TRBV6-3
TGTGCCAGCAGTCAAGCCTATGGCTACACCTTC
CASSQAYGYTF
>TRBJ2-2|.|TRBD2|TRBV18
TGTGCCAGCTCACCAGACCGCGGGGGGCTCACCGGGGAGCTGTTTTTT
CASSPDRGGLTGELFF
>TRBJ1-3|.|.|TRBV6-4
TGTGCCAGCAGTATTACGGCCGGGGTGGACACCATATATTTT
CASSITAGVDTIYF
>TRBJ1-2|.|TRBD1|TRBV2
TGTGCCAGCAGTGATAACAGGGGAGGCTACACCTTC
CASSDNRGGYTF
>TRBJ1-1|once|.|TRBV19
TGTGCCAGTAGTATAAGCGGGGAAACTGAAGCTTTCTTT
CASSISGETEAFF
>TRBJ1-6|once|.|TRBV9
TGTGCCAGCAGCGTAGTAGGGGTGAATTCACCCCTCCACTTT
CASSVVGVNSPLHF
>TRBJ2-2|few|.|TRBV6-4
TGTGCCAGCAGTGACTCAGGGGGCACCGGGGAGCTGTTTTTT
CASSDSGGTGELFF
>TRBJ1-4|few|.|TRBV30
TGTGCCTGGAGCTACCACGTTGGGAGGGAGGAAAAACTGTTTTTT
CAWSYHVGREEKLFF